The entry below describes one T cell receptor (beta chain). The sample belongs to a study of shared T cell receptors in the human thymus. Germline values: CDR1 SGHRS, CDR2 YFSETQ. V shed 4 bases, J shed 3 bases, and the junction held 13 bases outside the gene matches. This CDR3 region has 17 residues. Sequencing used immunoSEQ multiplex PCR; TCRdb keeps in-frame clones, though not all of them. The sample shows approximately 730,000 clones, 80% to 90% of them seen only once. This sample also belongs to another study, concerning human thymus T cells. That study reports: Thymus pieces cut out during corrective heart surgery were the tissue that was used. Both thymic and peripheral blood repertoires showed apparently biased V and J usage. Related research described thymic repertoires that were highly overlapping among unrelated individuals.

The rearrangement uses TRBV5-1 and TRBJ2-7; 10 bases match TRBD1. The sequence was collected from a girl less than two years old with a congenital heart defect. Sequencing was carried out using thymocytes. The CDR3 sequence is CASSPGTGAFWNYEQYF. CDR3 in DNA: TGCGCCAGCAGCCCCGGGACAGGGGCTTTTTGGAACTACGAGCAGTACTTC.